This entry is about one T cell receptor (beta chain). Its matching antigen is unknown. CDR1 and CDR2 from the germline V gene are SGHNT and YENEEA. V gave up 4 bases and J gave up 4 bases, with 17 bases separating them. The CDR3 runs to 15 residues. Produced via immunoSEQ multiplex PCR; TCRdb's table is partial and in-frame only. The repertoire holds nearly 100,000 clones, with 78% as singletons. The entry originates in a study of cytotoxic CD8 clonotypes in ibrutinib-treated CLL. Study-level findings and limits: The public clonotypes identified were infrequent and showed contraction or stability on treatment.

This sequence was found in a human donor with chronic lymphocytic leukemia. The chain carries TRBV11-3 and TRBJ2-7, with D possibly matching TRBD1 (5 bases). The source was PBMCs, collected after 12 months of ibrutinib treatment. DNA for the CDR3: TGTGCCAGCAGCTCGCAGGGTCCCTCCCTTTACGAGCAGTACTTC. Residues: CASSSQGPSLYEQYF.